The clone carrying this T cell receptor beta chain was counted ten times or more. The target antigen is unknown. The data stem from a study of identical twins. Study observations and caveats: Insertion counts were lower in abundant cord blood beta clonotypes, a trend that memory repertoires did not show.

Donors were all healthy Caucasians. Germline lookup yields CDR1 ENHRY and CDR2 SYGVKD. The CDR3 totals 15 residues. The germline V and J ends were trimmed by 5 bases and 6 bases, with 14 bases remaining between them. TCRdb called the 5' RACE reads again in MiXCR, with one record for every CDR3 protein. The data hold about 150,000 distinct CDR3 sequences, with approximately 4% observed a single time. The origin of this receptor is a man younger than 30 in good health. The sequenced sample was memory T cells sorted from blood. The chain links TRBV10-3 to TRBJ1-6; maybe TRBD1 (6 bases). The CDR3 bases are TGTGCCATCAGTCCGGACAGAACGGGTAATTCACCCCTCCACTTT. This translates into CAISPDRTGNSPLHF.